The T cell receptor beta chain described here comes from a study of T cell repertoires in cytomegalovirus infection. Turning to the study itself: Well-studied HLA-B-restricted epitopes and recently identified HLA-C-restricted epitopes of CMV were both used in the study. Evidence of both CMV infection and a matching HLA type came from public TCR beta signatures.

A remark on this clonotype: Its antigen is still unknown.

MiXCR was run by TCRdb on the reads, yielding one entry per CDR3 protein. The data show tens of thousands of distinct CDR3 sequences, roughly 20% seen once. Overall study findings and caveats: CMV carriers having the relevant HLA were flagged by cumulative public TCR beta family frequency. There were HLA-C-restricted CMV-specific TCR beta clonotypes dominating the ex vivo response.

The starting material was CD8+ T cells from cultured PBMCs, obtained from culture after CMV antigen stimulation. This TCR derives from a human donor in good health (CMV status not recorded). Some clones in this sample may be carry-over from other donors' samples.

The CDR3 loop reads CASSLGWERGGLSLEQFF. The CDR3, as DNA: TGTGCCAGCAGCTTAGGATGGGAGAGGGGGGGTCTCAGCCTTGAGCAGTTCTTC. The rearrangement links TRBV7-2 to TRBJ2-1, with a possible D match to TRBD2 (7 bases). V was trimmed by 1 base and J by 9 bases, leaving 25 bases between them. Germline lookup yields CDR1 SGHTA and CDR2 FQGNSA. The CDR3 runs to 18 residues.